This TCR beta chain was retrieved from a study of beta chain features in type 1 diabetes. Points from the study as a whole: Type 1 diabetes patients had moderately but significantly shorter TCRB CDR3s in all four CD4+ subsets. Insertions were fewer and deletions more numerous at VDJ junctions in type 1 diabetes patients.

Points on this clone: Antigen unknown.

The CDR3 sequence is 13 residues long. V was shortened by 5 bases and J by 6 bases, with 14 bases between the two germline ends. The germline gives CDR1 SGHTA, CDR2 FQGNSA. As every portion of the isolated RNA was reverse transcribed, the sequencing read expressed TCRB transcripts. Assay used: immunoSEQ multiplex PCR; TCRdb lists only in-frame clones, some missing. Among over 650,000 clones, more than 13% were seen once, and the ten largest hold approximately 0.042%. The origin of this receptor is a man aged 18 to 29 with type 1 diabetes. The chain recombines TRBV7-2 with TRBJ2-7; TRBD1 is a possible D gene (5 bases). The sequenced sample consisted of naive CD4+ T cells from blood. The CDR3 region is CASSGRQRSEQYF. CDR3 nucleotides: TGTGCCAGCAGCGGCAGACAGAGATCCGAGCAGTACTTC.